The T cell receptor beta chain described here comes from a study of CD8+ T cells in alopecia areata (dated by TCRdb to 2016 to 2018). With regard to the full study: The treated patients, all with moderate-to-severe alopecia areata, were enrolled in an open-label pilot trial of oral tofacitinib given at 5 to 10 mg twice daily. Patients stayed on tofacitinib for 6 to 18 months and then had 6 months of follow-up off drug so that delayed response and recurrence could be assessed. High-throughput TCRbeta sequencing was used to examine T cell clonal expansion in alopecia areata in both the C3H/HeJ mouse model and human patients. On the human side, TCRbeta sequencing was run on scalp tissue and on sorted CD4+ and CD8+ peripheral blood T cells from healthy controls and from alopecia areata patients with either patchy or totalis/universalis disease. Tofacitinib-treated patients had biopsies at baseline and at 4 and 24 weeks of treatment, with a later scalp biopsy in several patients. Clonality in the scalp was compared among normal scalp (n=4), patchy alopecia areata scalp (n=8), and alopecia totalis/universalis scalp (n=8). RNA was obtained with the PAXgene miRNA kit for fixed scalp, the miRNeasy kit for PBMCs, and the RNeasy kit for mouse skin. Amplification of TCRbeta CDR3 regions was done by immunoSEQ multiplex PCR using 35 Vbeta forward primers and 13 Jbeta reverse primers. Here is what the overall study found, with its caveats: Scalp TCR repertoire analysis is complicated because resident alphabeta T cells in normal human skin are also sequenced, whereas mouse skin is dominated by gammadelta T cells. Shared TCR sequences between patients were less evident than in mice, which may be partly attributable to HLA diversity in the patient population. Higher clonality and more expanded CD8+ clones were observed in lesional scalp than in normal scalp, particularly in alopecia totalis/universalis, a finding suggestive of antigenic drive.

The CDR3 measures 11 amino acids from cysteine to phenylalanine. Just CDR3 DNA is preserved here, 33 bases in frame from base 1. The junction shows trimming of 4 bases on V and 1 base on J, plus 5 bases between the germline ends. The germline V gene (reference sequence) gives CDR1 as DFQATT and CDR2 as SNEGSKA. As concerns this clone: Its antigen specificity is not known. No base qualities exist here, and no much larger clone lies one base off it.

Library preparation used the immunoSEQ multiplex PCR assay. RNA was extracted from all samples and reverse transcribed into cDNA, which served as template for TCR sequencing. SuperScript III was used to make first-strand cDNA, primed with a 2:1 mix of oligo-dT and random hexamers. A synthetic immune receptor repertoire was used to assess amplification bias, and residual bias was removed computationally. Per the original workflow: Raw reads were preprocessed to remove errors, and CDR3 was defined by IMGT conventions from the conserved cysteine to phenylalanine. Clonality was computed by normalizing Shannon entropy by log2 of the number of productive unique TCRs and subtracting the result from 1. Whether each scalp clone was CD4 or CD8 was inferred by checking scalp TCRbeta sequences against the CD4 and CD8 repertoires from sorted blood. TCRdb retrieved this table from immuneACCESS and kept in-frame rearrangements only. Not all clones are present; in checked studies, unresolved V genes account for under half, and no reason is known for the remainder. That table gives V, J and clone size, and the DNA gave D and trimming. Across this sample there are some 240,000 clones, with more than 45% seen only once. The ten largest clones add up to 0.4% to 0.55% of the sample.

The time point label, read with the paper, signifies: baseline before oral tofacitinib. From alopecia areata patients, peripheral blood was collected along with lesional scalp punch biopsies. PBMCs were isolated by density centrifugation and stained for CD3, CD4 and CD8, after which CD4+ and CD8+ T cells were sorted on a FACSAria. The clonotype originates from a human donor with alopecia areata. The chain employs TRBV20-1 and TRBJ2-7, with an unclear D gene assignment. Here the sequenced sample was CD4+ T cells sorted from blood, taken at week 0. At the DNA level, the sequence is TGCAGTGCTATCCTATCCTACGAGCAGTACTTC. This codes for CSAILSYEQYF.